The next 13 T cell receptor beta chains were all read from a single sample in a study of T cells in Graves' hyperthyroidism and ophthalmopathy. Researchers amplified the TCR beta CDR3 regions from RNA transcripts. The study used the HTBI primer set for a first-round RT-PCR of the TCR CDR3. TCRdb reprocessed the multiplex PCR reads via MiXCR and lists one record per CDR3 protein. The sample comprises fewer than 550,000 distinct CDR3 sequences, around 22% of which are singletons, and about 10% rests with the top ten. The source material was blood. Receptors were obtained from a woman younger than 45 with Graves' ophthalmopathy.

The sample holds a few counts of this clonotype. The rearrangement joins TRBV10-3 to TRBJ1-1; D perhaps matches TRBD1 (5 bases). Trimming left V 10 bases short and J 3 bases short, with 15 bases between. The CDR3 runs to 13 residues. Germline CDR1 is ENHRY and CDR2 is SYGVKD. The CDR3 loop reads CATGTGGDTEAFF. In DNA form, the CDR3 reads TGTGCCACCGGGACTGGAGGGGACACTGAAGCTTTCTTT.

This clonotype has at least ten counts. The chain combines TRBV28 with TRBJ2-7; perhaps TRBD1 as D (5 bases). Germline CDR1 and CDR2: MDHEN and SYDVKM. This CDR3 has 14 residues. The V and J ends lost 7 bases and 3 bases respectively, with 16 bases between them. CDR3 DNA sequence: TGTGCCAGCATCAACCAGGGCTCCATCTACGAGCAGTACTTC. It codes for CASINQGSIYEQYF. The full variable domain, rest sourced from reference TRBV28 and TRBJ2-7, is DVKVTQSSRYLVKRTGEKVFLECVQDMDHENMFWYRQDPGLGLRLIYFSYDVKMKEKGDIPEGYSVSREKKERFSLILESASTNQTSMYLCASINQGSIYEQYFGPGTRLTVT.

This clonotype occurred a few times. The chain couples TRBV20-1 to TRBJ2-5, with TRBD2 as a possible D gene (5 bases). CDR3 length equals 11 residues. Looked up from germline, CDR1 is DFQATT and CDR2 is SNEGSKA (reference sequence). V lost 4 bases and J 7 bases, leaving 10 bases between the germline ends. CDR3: CSANLEATQYF. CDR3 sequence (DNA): TGCAGTGCTAACCTGGAGGCGACCCAGTACTTC.

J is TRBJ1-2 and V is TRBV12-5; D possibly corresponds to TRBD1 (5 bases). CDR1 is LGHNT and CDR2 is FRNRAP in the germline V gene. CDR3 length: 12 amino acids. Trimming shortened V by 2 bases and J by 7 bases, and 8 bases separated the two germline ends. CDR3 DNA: TGTGCTAGTGGTTTGAACCAGGGTGGCTACACCTTC. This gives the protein CASGLNQGGYTF.

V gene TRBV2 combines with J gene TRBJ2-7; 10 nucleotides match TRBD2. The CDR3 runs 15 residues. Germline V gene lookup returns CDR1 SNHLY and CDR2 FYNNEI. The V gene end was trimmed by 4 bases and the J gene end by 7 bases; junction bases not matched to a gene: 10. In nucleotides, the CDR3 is TGTGCCAGCAGTGCGACTAGCGGGTCTTCCGGGGAGCAGTACTTC. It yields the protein CASSATSGSSGEQYF. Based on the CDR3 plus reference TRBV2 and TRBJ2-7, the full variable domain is EPEVTQTPSHQVTQMGQEVILRCVPISNHLYFYWYRQILGQKVEFLVSFYNNEISEKSEIFDDQFSVERPDGSNFTLKIRSTKLEDSAMYFCASSATSGSSGEQYFGPGTRLTVT.

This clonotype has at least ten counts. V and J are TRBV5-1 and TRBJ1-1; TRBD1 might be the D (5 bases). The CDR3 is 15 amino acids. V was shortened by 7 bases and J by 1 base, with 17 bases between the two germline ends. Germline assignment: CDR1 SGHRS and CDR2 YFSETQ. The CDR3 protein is CASRWWTGGNTEAFF. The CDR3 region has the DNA TGCGCCAGCCGCTGGTGGACCGGGGGGAACACTGAAGCTTTCTTT.

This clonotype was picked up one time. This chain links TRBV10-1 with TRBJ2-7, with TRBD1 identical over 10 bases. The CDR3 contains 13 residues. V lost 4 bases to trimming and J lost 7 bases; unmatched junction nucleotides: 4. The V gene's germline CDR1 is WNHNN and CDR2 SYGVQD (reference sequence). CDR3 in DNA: TGCGCCAGCAGTGCGGACAGGGGGGAAGAGCAGTACTTC. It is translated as CASSADRGEEQYF.

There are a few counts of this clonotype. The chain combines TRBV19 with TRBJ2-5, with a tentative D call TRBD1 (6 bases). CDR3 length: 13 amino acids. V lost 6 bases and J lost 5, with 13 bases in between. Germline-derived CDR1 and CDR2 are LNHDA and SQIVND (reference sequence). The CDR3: CASSPTGSETQYF. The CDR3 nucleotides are TGTGCCAGTAGCCCAACAGGGTCGGAGACCCAGTACTTC.

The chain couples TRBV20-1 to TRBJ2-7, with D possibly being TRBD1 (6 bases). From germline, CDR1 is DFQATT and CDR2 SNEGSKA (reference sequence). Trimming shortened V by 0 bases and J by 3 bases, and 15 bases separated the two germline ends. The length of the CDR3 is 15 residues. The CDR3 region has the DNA TGCAGTGCTAGAGATCTGGAACAGGGCGACTACGAGCAGTACTTC. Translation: CSARDLEQGDYEQYF.

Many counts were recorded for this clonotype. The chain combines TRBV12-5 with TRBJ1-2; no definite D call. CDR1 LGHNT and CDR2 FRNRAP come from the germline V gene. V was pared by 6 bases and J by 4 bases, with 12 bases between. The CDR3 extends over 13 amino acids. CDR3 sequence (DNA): TGTGCTAGTGGAGCCGACGGCTTCTATGGCTACACCTTC. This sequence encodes CASGADGFYGYTF.

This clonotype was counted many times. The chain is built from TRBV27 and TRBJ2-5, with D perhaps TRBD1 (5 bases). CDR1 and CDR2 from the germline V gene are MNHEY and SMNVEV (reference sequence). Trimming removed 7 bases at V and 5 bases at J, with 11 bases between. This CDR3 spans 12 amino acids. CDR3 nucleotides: TGTGCCAGCACCCCGCAGGGTGAGACCCAGTACTTC. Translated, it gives CASTPQGETQYF.

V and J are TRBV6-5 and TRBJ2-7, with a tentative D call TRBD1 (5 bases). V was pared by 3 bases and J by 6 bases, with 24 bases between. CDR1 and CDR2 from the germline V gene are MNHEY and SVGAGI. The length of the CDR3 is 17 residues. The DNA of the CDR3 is TGTGCCAGCAGTTATAACTTAAGGGGCTATCATCTACCCGAGCAGTACTTC. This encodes CASSYNLRGYHLPEQYF.

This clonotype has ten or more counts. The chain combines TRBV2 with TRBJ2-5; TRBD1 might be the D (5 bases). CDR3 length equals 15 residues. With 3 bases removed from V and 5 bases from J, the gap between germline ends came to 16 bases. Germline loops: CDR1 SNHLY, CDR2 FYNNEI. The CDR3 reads CASSEQTLPGETQYF. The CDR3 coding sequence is TGTGCCAGCAGTGAGCAGACCCTTCCAGGGGAGACCCAGTACTTC.